This passage covers 20 T cell receptor beta chains from one sample sequenced in a study of blood T cell repertoires in COVID-19. Measured with immunoSEQ multiplex PCR; TCRdb has only the in-frame clones, and not every one. Of 30,000 to 40,000 clones in the sample, about 76% were seen once. The material sequenced was peripheral blood. The source is a man aged 70 or older with COVID-19, enrolled during active disease.

This clone has more than one count but fewer than ten. The chain combines TRBV27 with TRBJ2-2, with 10 bases fitting TRBD2. Germline lookup yields CDR1 MNHEY and CDR2 SMNVEV (reference sequence). The CDR3 is 19 amino acids. V was pared by 6 bases and J by 3 bases, with 16 bases of the junction left unmatched. The CDR3 region is CASRVALAGDGYYTGELFF. The CDR3 DNA reads TGTGCCAGCAGGGTGGCGCTAGCGGGAGACGGGTACTACACCGGGGAGCTGTTTTTT.

This clone was counted a single time. This chain connects TRBV7-2 to TRBJ2-2, with D uncertain. The V and J ends lost 3 bases and 7 bases respectively, with 9 bases between them. There are 13 residues in the CDR3. Germline-derived CDR1 and CDR2 are SGHTA and FQGNSA. Written as DNA, the CDR3 is TGTGCCAGCAGCTTTTGGGCGATCGGGGAGCTGTTTTTT. This codes for CASSFWAIGELFF.

This rearrangement joins TRBV7-9 to TRBJ1-3; 7 bases line up with TRBD1. V dropped 5 bases and J dropped 7; count of bases not matched to a gene: 5. Germline CDR1 reads SEHNR; CDR2 reads FQNEAQ (reference sequence). CDR3 length: 13 residues. CDR3: CASSLGGANTIYF. The CDR3, as DNA: TGTGCCAGCAGCCTAGGGGGCGCGAACACCATATATTTT.

The J gene is TRBJ1-1, the V gene TRBV30, with 7 bases lining up with TRBD1. CDR3 size: 11 residues. V trimming: 3 bases; J trimming: 9 bases; junction bases outside the gene matches: 4. CDR1 is GTSNPN, CDR2 SVGIG, per germline (reference sequence). CDR3 sequence: CAWRDRNQAFF. The CDR3 region has the DNA TGTGCCTGGAGGGACAGGAATCAAGCTTTCTTT.

The V and J genes are TRBV6-1 and TRBJ1-5; D is undetermined. V dropped 4 bases and J dropped 6 bases, with 19 bases sitting between them. CDR3 length equals 16 residues. CDR1 is MNHNS and CDR2 is SASEGT in the germline V gene. CDR3 loop: CASSVRIGTTGQPQHF. The DNA of the CDR3 is TGTGCCAGCAGTGTTAGAATCGGTACGACGGGTCAGCCCCAGCATTTT.

The chain links TRBV30 to TRBJ1-1, with a tentative D call TRBD1 (5 bases). Trimming took off 3 bases at V and 6 bases at J, with 17 bases between the two ends. This CDR3 has 14 amino acids. The germline gives CDR1 GTSNPN, CDR2 SVGIG (reference sequence). The CDR3 region is CAWRKGTVRPEAFF. The CDR3 nucleotides read TGTGCCTGGAGGAAAGGGACTGTAAGGCCTGAAGCTTTCTTT.

This chain joins TRBV6-2 or TRBV6-3 and TRBJ1-4; no reliable D call. The CDR3 is 12 residues long. The V end lost 3 bases, the J end lost 7 bases, and 6 bases lay between the germline ends. Germline-derived CDR1 and CDR2 are MNHEY and SVGEGT. CDR3 residues: CASSYTSEKLFF. Here the CDR3 DNA reads TGTGCCAGCAGTTATACGAGTGAAAAACTGTTTTTT.

The CDR3 spells CSGGLAANTGELFF. The DNA of the CDR3 is TGCAGCGGGGGACTAGCGGCGAACACCGGGGAGCTGTTTTTT. The V call is TRBV29-1, the J call TRBJ2-2; 11 nucleotides line up with TRBD2. CDR3 size: 14 residues. Germline V lookup: CDR1 SQVTM, CDR2 ANQGSEA. J lost 0 bases, V lost 7 bases, and 1 base had no gene match.

The chain couples TRBV2 to TRBJ2-2, with D possibly being TRBD1 (5 bases). The CDR3 has 15 residues. Germline loops: CDR1 SNHLY, CDR2 FYNNEI. V was cut by 1 base and J by 8 bases, with 14 bases left in between. The CDR3 nucleotides are TGTGCCAGCAGTGAAGAACAGGACAACTGGGGGGAGCTGTTTTTT. It specifies CASSEEQDNWGELFF. Looking up the rest from reference TRBV2 and TRBJ2-2 gives the full variable domain: EPEVTQTPSHQVTQMGQEVILRCVPISNHLYFYWYRQILGQKVEFLVSFYNNEISEKSEIFDDQFSVERPDGSNFTLKIRSTKLEDSAMYFCASSEEQDNWGELFFGEGSRLTVL.

The chain carries TRBV18 and TRBJ1-2, with 9 bases identical to TRBD1. This CDR3 contains 13 residues. V was pared by 3 bases and J by 8 bases, with 4 bases of the junction left unmatched. The germline gives CDR1 KGHSH, CDR2 LQKENI. Here the CDR3 reads CASSPGTGMGYTF. CDR3 bases: TGTGCCAGCTCACCCGGGACAGGGATGGGCTACACCTTC. Using reference TRBV18 and TRBJ1-2 for the parts outside the CDR3, the full variable domain is NAGVMQNPRHLVRRRGQEARLRCSPMKGHSHVYWYRQLPEEGLKFMVYLQKENIIDESGMPKERFSAEFPKEGPSILRIQQVVRGDSAAYFCASSPGTGMGYTFGSGTRLTVV.

The gene calls are TRBV20-1 and TRBJ2-4, with no clear D. The germline gives CDR1 DFQATT, CDR2 SNEGSKA (reference sequence). The CDR3 extends over 11 amino acids. Trimming shortened V by 1 base and J by 8 bases, and 6 bases separated the two germline ends. The CDR3 is CSARVSDIQYF. Written as DNA, the CDR3 is TGCAGTGCTAGAGTCTCTGACATTCAGTACTTC.

The chain carries TRBV6-5 and TRBJ1-3, with 7 positions matching TRBD1. The CDR3 is made up of 14 amino acids. Germline V gene sequence: CDR1 MNHEY, CDR2 SVGAGI. Germline trimming cut 6 bases from V and 3 bases from J; bases unmatched to any gene: 5. The CDR3 reads CASRPTGSGNTIYF. CDR3 sequence (DNA): TGTGCCAGCAGACCGACAGGGAGTGGAAACACCATATATTTT.

This chain connects TRBV7-2 to TRBJ1-4; unclear D gene. From germline, CDR1 is SGHTA and CDR2 FQGNSA. Trimming pared 2 bases from V and 4 bases from J, leaving 11 bases between. The CDR3 is 15 amino acids. The CDR3 region is CASSLSSRVNEKLFF. CDR3 nucleotides: TGTGCCAGCAGCTTAAGTAGCCGCGTTAATGAAAAACTGTTTTTT.

The chain carries TRBV6-2 or TRBV6-3 and TRBJ2-7; 9 bases match TRBD1. The CDR3 loop spans 15 amino acids. V lost 5 bases and J lost 2; bases outside the gene matches: 7. Germline V CDR1 and CDR2: MNHEY, SVGEGT. The DNA of the CDR3 is TGTGCCAGCAGTGACCCGGGACAGGGCGCCTACGAGCAGTACTTC. This sequence encodes CASSDPGQGAYEQYF.

The sample holds a few counts of this clone. The chain is built from TRBV15 and TRBJ2-1, with D tentatively TRBD2 (6 bases). Germline V gene sequence: CDR1 LNHNV, CDR2 YYDKDF (reference sequence). This CDR3 spans 14 amino acids. V lost 0 bases to trimming and J lost 7 bases, with 10 bases between them. CDR3 in DNA: TGTGCCACCAGCAGAGATTTCGCGGGGAATGAGCAGTTCTTC. It yields the protein CATSRDFAGNEQFF.

The chain couples TRBV11-2 to TRBJ1-4; D is perhaps TRBD1 (6 bases). V shed 1 base and J shed 11 bases, with 14 bases lying between them. This CDR3 has 14 residues. CDR1 and CDR2 (germline): SGHAT, FQNNGV. Here the CDR3 reads CASSLGSGVRKLFF. CDR3 coding DNA: TGTGCCAGCAGCTTAGGGTCAGGGGTTCGGAAACTGTTTTTT. The variable domain in full, completed from reference TRBV11-2 and TRBJ1-4, reads EAGVAQSPRYKIIEKRQSVAFWCNPISGHATLYWYQQILGQGPKLLIQFQNNGVVDDSQLPKDRFSAERLKGVDSTLKIQPAKLEDSAVYLCASSLGSGVRKLFFGSGTQLSVL.

This rearrangement joins TRBV5-4 to TRBJ2-2, with TRBD2 identical over 8 bases. CDR1 and CDR2 from the germline V gene are SGHNT and YYREEE (reference sequence). The length of the CDR3 is 16 residues. V lost 0 bases and J lost 6; bases outside the gene matches: 7. CDR3 in DNA: TGTGCCAGCAGCTTGGACGCCGGGGGGGTTCCCGGGGAGCTGTTTTTT. Its protein is CASSLDAGGVPGELFF.

V is TRBV9 and J is TRBJ2-2, with D possibly TRBD1 on 6 matching bases. There are 15 residues in the CDR3. V shed 5 bases and J shed 6 bases, with 17 bases lying between them. From germline, CDR1 is SGDLS and CDR2 YYNGEE. CDR3 sequence: CASSQWGRGSGELFF. CDR3 in DNA: TGTGCCAGCAGTCAATGGGGCAGGGGATCCGGGGAGCTGTTTTTT.

The chain employs TRBV11-2 and TRBJ2-1, with TRBD2 identical over 8 bases. CDR3 length: 16 residues. J gave up 2 bases and V 1 base, and 4 bases lay outside the gene matches. Germline values: CDR1 SGHAT, CDR2 FQNNGV. The CDR3 DNA is TGTGCCAGCAGCTTAGTGGCGGGGGGAACCTACAATGAGCAGTTCTTC. It encodes CASSLVAGGTYNEQFF.

This clone was found once. The CDR3 DNA follows: TGTGCCGCCAGGGACTCTGGAAACACCATATATTTT. As protein: CAARDSGNTIYF. J is TRBJ1-3 and V is TRBV28; perhaps TRBD1 as D (5 bases). The CDR3 consists of 12 residues. CDR1 is MDHEN, CDR2 SYDVKM, per germline. V was clipped by 11 bases and J by 0 bases, with 8 bases between them. The full variable domain, its missing parts supplied by reference TRBV28 and TRBJ1-3, is DVKVTQSSRYLVKRTGEKVFLECVQDMDHENMFWYRQDPGLGLRLIYFSYDVKMKEKGDIPEGYSVSREKKERFSLILESASTNQTSMYLCAARDSGNTIYFGEGSWLTVV.